This is a list of T cell receptor beta chains from one sample in a study of OX40 agonist ivuxolimab in advanced cancers. Clones were read by immunoSEQ multiplex PCR, and TCRdb kept only the in-frame ones, dropping some. The sample holds 90,000 to 100,000 clones, approximately 94% seen once. The material sequenced was CD4+ or CD8+ T cells sorted from blood, taken in a trial of the OX40 agonist ivuxolimab. These receptors were taken from an adult with an advanced solid tumor such as melanoma, head and neck, liver or kidney cancer. The CDR3 runs from the conserved cysteine through the conserved F or W. Each record gives: clone size, J gene, V gene, CDR3 protein. Where a row states a size, it is once, few, many or the class of an expanded clone; other rows omit it.

size: NA
J: TRBJ1-1
V: TRBV6-5
CDR3: CASSYGGTEAFF

size: NA
J: TRBJ2-2
V: TRBV7-6
CDR3: CASSTLGKGSTGELFF

size: NA
J: TRBJ2-2
V: TRBV9
CDR3: CASRSTGELFF

size: NA
J: TRBJ1-1
V: TRBV19
CDR3: CASTDRGYTEAFF

size: NA
J: TRBJ2-3
V: TRBV28
CDR3: CASSLGGGSGYVSTDTQYF

size: NA
J: TRBJ2-2
V: TRBV6-7
CDR3: CASSPGQGETGELFF

size: NA
J: TRBJ1-5
V: TRBV27
CDR3: CASSMWSNQPQHF

size: NA
J: TRBJ1-5
V: TRBV27
CDR3: CASSLAGNNQPQHF

size: NA
J: TRBJ1-1
V: TRBV7-9
CDR3: CASSHTGVNTEAFF

size: NA
J: TRBJ2-3
V: TRBV5-1
CDR3: CASSGSRGMIDTQYF

size: NA
J: TRBJ2-5
V: TRBV30
CDR3: CAWSPILARETQYF

size: once
J: TRBJ1-5
V: TRBV5-6
CDR3: CASSLARQSNQPQHF

size: NA
J: TRBJ2-7
V: TRBV7-2
CDR3: CASSPLGQGYEQYF

size: NA
J: TRBJ1-2
V: TRBV11-2
CDR3: CASSLNFGSADNYGYTF

size: NA
J: TRBJ1-2
V: TRBV28
CDR3: CASSSAGQVFYGYTF

size: few
J: TRBJ1-1
V: TRBV28
CDR3: CASKGGSSEAFF

size: NA
J: TRBJ2-1
V: TRBV27
CDR3: CASSSGLAGYNEQFF

size: NA
J: TRBJ2-3
V: TRBV11-2
CDR3: CASSAVPGNTDTQYF

size: NA
J: TRBJ2-7
V: TRBV7-9
CDR3: CASSHQLGVTSHEQYF

size: NA
J: TRBJ2-2
V: TRBV30
CDR3: CAWRRPPTGELFF

size: NA
J: TRBJ1-6
V: TRBV11-2
CDR3: CASSFQGGSYNSPLHF

size: NA
J: TRBJ1-3
V: TRBV28
CDR3: CASSLTRTTGNTIYF

size: NA
J: TRBJ2-1
V: TRBV4-3
CDR3: CASSQATSGTYNEQFF

size: NA
J: TRBJ2-1
V: TRBV15
CDR3: CATSRTGHSNEQFF

size: NA
J: TRBJ1-1
V: TRBV28
CDR3: CASSYRVDTEAFF

size: NA
J: TRBJ2-7
V: TRBV2
CDR3: CASSETGPDYEQYF

size: NA
J: TRBJ1-3
V: TRBV27
CDR3: CASSSRGVRNTIYF

size: NA
J: TRBJ2-7
V: TRBV11-2
CDR3: CASSFDFVSSYEQYF

size: NA
J: TRBJ2-7
V: TRBV11-1
CDR3: CASSLLQAYEQYF

size: NA
J: TRBJ2-1
V: TRBV30
CDR3: CAWSVLGPNEQFF

size: NA
J: TRBJ2-7
V: TRBV5-6
CDR3: CASSSKREPGLRSYEQYF

size: NA
J: TRBJ2-5
V: TRBV2
CDR3: CASRFFSGEETQYF

size: NA
J: TRBJ2-7
V: TRBV27
CDR3: CASSLSTAAYEQYF

size: NA
J: TRBJ1-3
V: TRBV6-6
CDR3: CASSSSVAGNTIYF

size: NA
J: TRBJ2-3
V: TRBV29-1
CDR3: CSVGPPGATDTQYF

size: once
J: TRBJ2-1
V: TRBV6-5
CDR3: CASSLAGFNEQFF